This T cell receptor (beta chain) came from a study of technical replicates of blood from a handful of donors. Germline values: CDR1 SGHRS, CDR2 YFSETQ. This CDR3 has 17 amino acids. The V gene end was trimmed by 2 bases and the J gene end by 4 bases; junction bases not matched to a gene: 6. The table came from immunoSEQ multiplex PCR; TCRdb's copy has only in-frame clones and leaves some out. The sample carries about 81,000 clones, approximately 94% recorded once. This clone appeared once. What was sequenced was T cells isolated from PBMCs. This TCR came from a human donor in good health. The chain carries TRBV5-1 and TRBJ2-5; 15 nucleotides agree with TRBD2. Here the CDR3 DNA reads TGCGCCAGCAGCTTCGTCGGACTAGCGGGAGGGCGAGAGACCCAGTACTTC. It specifies CASSFVGLAGGRETQYF.